These 28 T cell receptor beta chains share one sample of origin, sequenced in a study of human T cells and chemical hapten exposure. TCRdb analysed the RACE reads with MiXCR anew, one entry per CDR3 protein. The table includes about 93,000 distinct CDR3 sequences, around 7.9% detected once. The sample's time point: pre-sensitization, week 0. Treatment reported: therapeutic diphenylcyclopropenone sensitization with weekly scalp DPC. Source: whole blood, taken in connection with sensitization to the hapten diphenylcyclopropenone (DPC). The origin of the receptors is a man aged 40-49 years with alopecia areata. Some clones in this sample may be carry-over from other donors' samples.

In its sample, this clonotype was seen many times. The chain combines TRBV20-1 with TRBJ2-3; D unresolved. Germline V gene lookup returns CDR1 DFQATT and CDR2 SNEGSKA (reference sequence). CDR3 length: 13 residues. V was shortened by 4 bases and J by 1 base, with 9 bases between the two germline ends. Here the CDR3 reads CSAINQGTDTQYF. CDR3 coding DNA: TGCAGTGCTATTAACCAGGGCACAGATACGCAGTATTTT.

The gene calls are TRBV12-3 or TRBV12-4 and TRBJ1-1; D gene uncertain. This CDR3 is built from 14 residues. Trimming removed 1 base from V and 5 bases from J, with 11 bases in between. CDR3 in amino acids: CASSLEGVGTEAFF. The CDR3 coding sequence is TGTGCCAGCAGTTTAGAGGGCGTTGGGACTGAAGCTTTCTTT.

The chain has TRBV7-9 and TRBJ1-2, with TRBD1 matching over 8 bases. Germline CDR1 and CDR2: SEHNR and FQNEAQ (reference sequence). The length of the CDR3 is 14 residues. V lost 2 bases to trimming and J lost 6 bases; unmatched junction nucleotides: 5. CDR3 coding DNA: TGTGCCAGCAGCTTAAGGGGACAGGCAGATGGCTACACCTTC. It yields the protein CASSLRGQADGYTF.

V usage is TRBV5-1 and J usage is TRBJ2-7; 9 bases map to TRBD2. The CDR3 length is 14 residues. Looked up from germline, CDR1 is SGHRS and CDR2 is YFSETQ. The V segment lost 9 bases and the J segment 3 bases; nucleotides outside the gene matches: 10. CDR3 in amino acids: CATRETSGHYEQYF. CDR3 nucleotide sequence: TGCGCCACGAGGGAGACTAGCGGTCACTACGAGCAGTACTTC.

In its sample, this clonotype was seen a few times. The rearrangement links TRBV5-1 to TRBJ2-1; no reliable D call. V was trimmed by 0 bases and J by 10 bases, leaving 14 bases between them. The CDR3 totals 14 residues. Germline V lookup: CDR1 SGHRS, CDR2 YFSETQ. CDR3 protein: CASSLAVDLEEQFF. The CDR3 DNA reads as TGCGCCAGCAGCTTGGCTGTAGACCTGGAGGAGCAGTTCTTC.

This clonotype showed up just a few times. V usage is TRBV28 and J usage is TRBJ2-3, with D possibly TRBD1 on 7 matching bases. The CDR3 runs 15 residues. Looked up from germline, CDR1 is MDHEN and CDR2 is SYDVKM. Trimming took 7 bases from V and 0 from J, leaving 14 bases between them. The CDR3 region has the DNA TGTGCCAGCATATCAGGGGGGTCTAGCACAGATACGCAGTATTTT. It codes for CASISGGSSTDTQYF.

This chain uses TRBV24-1 with TRBJ2-5; TRBD2 might be the D (5 bases). V gave up 7 bases and J gave up 5 bases, with 16 bases separating them. The germline V gene has CDR1 KGHDR and CDR2 SFDVKD. The CDR3 covers 14 residues. In DNA form, the CDR3 reads TGTGCCACCAGAGCGACGGGGTCCGTGGAGACCCAGTACTTC. Residues: CATRATGSVETQYF.

Only a few counts were recorded for this clonotype. The chain recombines TRBV27 with TRBJ2-7, with unresolved D. The CDR3 sequence is 20 residues long. Germline V gene data show CDR1 as MNHEY and CDR2 as SMNVEV (reference sequence). V shed 5 bases and J shed 6 bases, with 35 bases lying between them. The CDR3 loop reads CASSARPSTLSPETGSEQYF. The DNA of the CDR3 is TGTGCCAGCAGTGCGCGGCCCTCGACACTGAGTCCGGAGACCGGTTCCGAGCAGTACTTC.

This clonotype was recorded many times. This chain's CDR3 is CASSIQGKGAGSPLHF. The CDR3 coding sequence is TGTGCCAGCAGTATCCAGGGAAAGGGTGCCGGATCACCCCTCCACTTT. The chain couples TRBV2 to TRBJ1-6, with D maybe TRBD1 (5 bases). The CDR3 contains 16 residues. V was pared by 5 bases and J by 10 bases, with 21 bases between. The germline CDR1 and CDR2 sequences are SNHLY and FYNNEI.

J is TRBJ2-3 and V is TRBV6-6; D unclear. The CDR3 totals 13 residues. The V and J ends lost 6 bases and 2 bases respectively, with 9 bases between them. Germline loops: CDR1 MNHNY, CDR2 SVGAGI (reference sequence). DNA for the CDR3: TGTGCCAGCAGAGCTAGGGTCACAGATACGCAGTATTTT. Amino acids: CASRARVTDTQYF.

This clonotype was detected only a few times. The rearrangement links TRBV4-1 to TRBJ1-6; TRBD1 matches at 10 bases. The V gene's germline CDR1 is MGHRA and CDR2 YSYEKL. Germline trimming cut 4 bases from V and 14 bases from J; bases unmatched to any gene: 2. The CDR3 totals 12 residues. As DNA, the CDR3 is TGCGCCAGCAGCCCGGACAGGGGGACCCTCCACTTT. Protein sequence: CASSPDRGTLHF.

This clonotype has just a few counts. This rearrangement joins TRBV29-1 to TRBJ2-1, with 7 bases identical to TRBD1. This CDR3 region has 13 residues. Trimming took 2 bases from V and 7 from J; bases not matched to a gene: 5. Germline loops: CDR1 SQVTM, CDR2 ANQGSEA. The CDR3 DNA sequence: TGCAGCGTTGAAAAGGGACAGAGGAATGAGCAGTTCTTC. It codes for CSVEKGQRNEQFF.

This clonotype came up many times. This chain uses TRBV12-3 or TRBV12-4 with TRBJ1-1; D gene unclear. Trimming took off 3 bases at V and 5 bases at J, with 13 bases between the two ends. There are 14 residues in the CDR3. The chain's CDR3 is CASSLVGPGTEAFF. The DNA for the CDR3 is TGTGCCAGCAGTTTGGTGGGCCCGGGGACTGAAGCTTTCTTT.

This clonotype was seen a handful of times. The chain is built from TRBV9 and TRBJ1-3; possibly TRBD1 for D (6 bases). CDR3 size: 16 residues. Trimming removed 0 bases from V and 5 bases from J, with 15 bases in between. Germline V CDR1 and CDR2: SGDLS, YYNGEE. The CDR3 sequence: CASSVEGGGQRNTIYF. CDR3 DNA sequence: TGTGCCAGCAGCGTAGAAGGCGGGGGGCAGCGAAACACCATATATTTT. The full variable domain, in which reference TRBV9 and TRBJ1-3 provide the parts outside the CDR3, is DSGVTQTPKHLITATGQRVTLRCSPRSGDLSVYWYQQSLDQGLQFLIQYYNGEERAKGNILERFSAQQFPDLHSELNLSSLELGDSALYFCASSVEGGGQRNTIYFGEGSWLTVV.

This clonotype was picked up many times. The V and J genes are TRBV29-1 and TRBJ1-4; D not certain. This CDR3 is built from 13 residues. Germline V CDR1 and CDR2: SQVTM, ANQGSEA. The CDR3 loop is CTVRASTNEKLFF. In DNA, the CDR3 is TGCACCGTACGGGCTTCAACTAATGAAAAACTGTTTTTT.

There are many counts of this clonotype. The rearrangement joins TRBV4-3 to TRBJ2-2; 8 nucleotides agree with TRBD1. Germline CDR1 LGHNA, CDR2 YSLEER. This CDR3 has 17 residues. V was pared by 3 bases and J by 0 bases, with 6 bases of the junction left unmatched. In DNA, the CDR3 is TGCGCCAGCAGCCACCGCGGACAGGGCGCGAACACCGGGGAGCTGTTTTTT. This gives the protein CASSHRGQGANTGELFF.

In nucleotides, the CDR3 is TGTGCCAGCAGCTTGGAGGGGGGGACTAGCGGATATACGCAGTATTTT. Protein sequence: CASSLEGGTSGYTQYF. The chain combines TRBV11-2 with TRBJ2-3, with 11 nucleotides matching TRBD2. This CDR3 has 16 residues. Germline V gives CDR1 SGHAT, CDR2 FQNNGV. The ends lost 3 bases at V and 7 bases at J; junction bases unmatched: 9.

The rearrangement uses TRBV27 and TRBJ2-5, with TRBD2 matching over 16 bases. This CDR3 spans 15 amino acids. Germline lookup yields CDR1 MNHEY and CDR2 SMNVEV (reference sequence). With V trimmed by 4 bases and J by 5 bases, 1 base remained unmatched. CDR3 region: CASSSGLAGGETQYF. The CDR3 nucleotides read TGTGCCAGCAGTTCGGGACTAGCGGGAGGGGAGACCCAGTACTTC.

The chain recombines TRBV30 with TRBJ2-7, with no clear D. This CDR3 has 12 amino acids. Deletions cut 0 bases from V and 1 base from J, with 4 bases between. CDR1 is GTSNPN and CDR2 is SVGIG in the germline V gene (reference sequence). This CDR3 reads CAWSVGSYEQYF. CDR3 in DNA: TGTGCCTGGAGTGTCGGATCCTACGAGCAGTACTTC.

The CDR3: CASSKEGDSNSNQPQHF. In DNA form, the CDR3 reads TGTGCCAGCAGCAAAGAGGGTGACAGTAATAGCAATCAGCCCCAGCATTTT. V and J are TRBV21-1 and TRBJ1-5; the D call in the table, TRBD1, was not verified against the DNA. TRBV21-1 is classified as a pseudogene. The CDR3 has 17 amino acids.

This clonotype was counted only a few times. This sequence joins TRBV7-2 and TRBJ1-4; unclear D gene. The CDR3 sequence is 14 residues long. The germline V gene has CDR1 SGHTA and CDR2 FQGNSA. V gave up 5 bases and J gave up 0 bases, with 7 bases separating them. CDR3 in DNA: TGTGCCAGCAGCAATAGTGCAACTAATGAAAAACTGTTTTTT. Translating it yields CASSNSATNEKLFF. The whole variable domain, remainder taken from reference TRBV7-2 and TRBJ1-4, is GAGVSQSPSNKVTEKGKDVELRCDPISGHTALYWYRQSLGQGLEFLIYFQGNSAPDKSGLPSDRFSAERTGGSVSTLTIQRTQQEDSAVYLCASSNSATNEKLFFGSGTQLSVL.

The sample holds a few counts of this clonotype. This CDR3 is CAIIDSSTDTQYF. The CDR3 DNA reads TGCGCCATCATTGACTCGAGCACAGATACGCAGTATTTT. The J gene is TRBJ2-3, the V gene TRBV4-1; D gene ambiguous. The CDR3 is 13 amino acids. Germline assignment: CDR1 MGHRA and CDR2 YSYEKL. Trimming removed 10 bases from V and 0 bases from J, with 11 bases in between.

This clonotype came up many times. The V call is TRBV15, the J call TRBJ2-1; D call uncertain. The V and J ends lost 0 bases and 6 bases respectively, with 6 bases between them. The length of the CDR3 is 13 residues. Germline V gene sequence: CDR1 LNHNV, CDR2 YYDKDF (reference sequence). CDR3 DNA: TGTGCCACCAGCAGAGAAATGTTCAATGAGCAGTTCTTC. Translated: CATSREMFNEQFF.

In its sample, this clonotype was seen a few times. This chain connects TRBV18 to TRBJ1-2; D remains unclear. V was pared by 3 bases and J by 4 bases, with 9 bases between. Per the germline V gene, CDR1 is KGHSH and CDR2 is LQKENI. The CDR3 spans 13 residues. This CDR3 reads CASSPIRFYGYTF. CDR3 in DNA: TGTGCCAGCTCACCTATAAGATTCTATGGCTACACCTTC. The full variable domain, rest sourced from reference TRBV18 and TRBJ1-2, is NAGVMQNPRHLVRRRGQEARLRCSPMKGHSHVYWYRQLPEEGLKFMVYLQKENIIDESGMPKERFSAEFPKEGPSILRIQQVVRGDSAAYFCASSPIRFYGYTFGSGTRLTVV.

This clonotype was detected many times. The gene calls are TRBV7-2 and TRBJ1-3; D is uncertain. Looked up from germline, CDR1 is SGHTA and CDR2 is FQGNSA. The CDR3 runs 11 residues. V lost 4 bases and J 8 bases, leaving 6 bases between the germline ends. CDR3 amino acids: CASSSADTIYF. The CDR3 DNA reads as TGTGCCAGCAGCTCCGCGGACACCATATATTTT.

This clonotype occurred a few times. A junction end diverges from the germline sequence, so it may reflect a read error. This rearrangement joins TRBV7-7 to TRBJ2-3, with D perhaps assigned TRBD1 or TRBD2 (5 bases each). The CDR3 runs 14 residues. Germline-derived CDR1 and CDR2 are SSHAT and FNYEAQ (reference sequence). The CDR3 nucleotides read TGTGCTAGCAGCCGGGACCCCGGGACAGATACGCAGTATTTT. It yields the protein CASSRDPGTDTQYF.

There are many counts of this clonotype. The chain is built from TRBV29-1 and TRBJ2-3, with 11 bases identical to TRBD1. There are 14 residues in the CDR3. The germline gives CDR1 SQVTM, CDR2 ANQGSEA. The V segment lost 5 bases and the J segment 3 bases; nucleotides outside the gene matches: 4. In DNA, the CDR3 is TGCAGCGTTACGGACAGGGGGCTTACAGATACGCAGTATTTT. It encodes CSVTDRGLTDTQYF.

The genes are TRBV29-1 and TRBJ2-7; 7 positions agree with TRBD1. The CDR3 covers 13 residues. The V gene end was trimmed by 4 bases and the J gene end by 2 bases; junction bases not matched to a gene: 5. The germline CDR1 and CDR2 sequences are SQVTM and ANQGSEA. Here the CDR3 DNA reads TGCAGCGTTGCTAAGACAGGGCCCTACGAGCAGTACTTC. Protein sequence: CSVAKTGPYEQYF.